This T cell receptor (beta chain) came from a study of T cell changes during pregnancy in multiple sclerosis. This clone was counted once. The data were produced by immunoSEQ multiplex PCR, yet TCRdb's version contains in-frame clones alone and is incomplete. The repertoire holds around 33,000 clones, with roughly 90% as singletons. The starting material was CD8+ T cells from peripheral blood mononuclear cells, obtained in the third trimester of pregnancy. The clonotype comes from a female donor with multiple sclerosis, enrolled in a pregnancy study.

Written as DNA, the CDR3 is TGTGCCAGCAGTTTATTTCCGGGACTAGCGGGGTCCGAAGGGGAGACCCAGTACTTC. It translates to CASSLFPGLAGSEGETQYF. The chain uses TRBV27 and TRBJ2-5; 13 bases align to TRBD2. With V trimmed by 1 base and J by 5 bases, 13 bases remained unmatched. This CDR3 is 19 amino acids long. The V gene's germline CDR1 is MNHEY and CDR2 SMNVEV (reference sequence).